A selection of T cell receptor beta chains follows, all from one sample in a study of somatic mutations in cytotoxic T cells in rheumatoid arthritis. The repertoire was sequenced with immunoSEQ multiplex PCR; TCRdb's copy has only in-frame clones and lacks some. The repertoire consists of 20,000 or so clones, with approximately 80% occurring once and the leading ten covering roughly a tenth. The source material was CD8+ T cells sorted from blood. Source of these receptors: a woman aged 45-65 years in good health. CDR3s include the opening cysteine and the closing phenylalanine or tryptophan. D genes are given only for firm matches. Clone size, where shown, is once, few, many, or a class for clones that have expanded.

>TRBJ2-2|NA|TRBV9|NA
TGTGCCAGCAGTTTTAACACCGGGGAGCTGTTTTTT
CASSFNTGELFF
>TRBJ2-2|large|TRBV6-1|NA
TGTGCCAGTATTCGGAGTTACACCGGGGAGCTGTTTTTT
CASIRSYTGELFF
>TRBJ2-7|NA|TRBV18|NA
TGTGCCAGCTCACCAAACGACCGACGGGTATCGTACTTC
CASSPNDRRVSYF
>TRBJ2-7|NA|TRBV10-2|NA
TGCGCCAGCAGTGGGGACTCAAGACCCGAGCAGTACTTC
CASSGDSRPEQYF
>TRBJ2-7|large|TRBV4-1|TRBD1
TGCGCCAGCAGCTTCCGGGACAGGGGGCTGAGCTCCTACGAGCAGTACTTC
CASSFRDRGLSSYEQYF
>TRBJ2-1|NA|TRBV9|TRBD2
TGTGCCAGCAGCGTGACTAGCGGGATGGGGGACAATGAGCAGTTCTTC
CASSVTSGMGDNEQFF
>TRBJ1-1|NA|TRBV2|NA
TGTGCCAGCAGGTCGGACGGGGGGGATGTAGCTTTCTTT
CASRSDGGDVAFF
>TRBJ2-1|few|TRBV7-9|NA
TGTGCCAGCAGGTCCTCGGTGGAGGAGCAGTTCTTC
CASRSSVEEQFF
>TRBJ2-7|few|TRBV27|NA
TGTGCCAGCAGTCCCCTCGGGGGAGAATACGAGCAGTACTTC
CASSPLGGEYEQYF
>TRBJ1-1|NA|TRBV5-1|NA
TGCGCCAGCAGCTTGTTAGGCGGCAGCACTGAAGCTTTCTTT
CASSLLGGSTEAFF
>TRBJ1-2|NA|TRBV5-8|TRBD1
TGTGCCAGCAACCACGGCCTGACAGGGACTAACTATGGCTACACCTTC
CASNHGLTGTNYGYTF
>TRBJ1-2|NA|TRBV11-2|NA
TGTGCCAGCAGCTTAGATCCCAGGGGCGGGTATGGCTACACCTTC
CASSLDPRGGYGYTF
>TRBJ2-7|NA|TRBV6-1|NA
TGTGCCAGCGTCGAGGACAGAGACTACGAGCAGTACTTC
CASVEDRDYEQYF
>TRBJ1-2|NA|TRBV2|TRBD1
TGTGCCAGCAGTGAAACGGGGGACAGTACGGTTTCGGATGGCTACACCTTC
CASSETGDSTVSDGYTF
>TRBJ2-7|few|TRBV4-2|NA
TGTGCCAGCAGCCAAGACTATACCTACGAGCAGTACTTC
CASSQDYTYEQYF
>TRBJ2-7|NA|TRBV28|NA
TGTGCCAGCAGTCCTGGACAGTCCGAGCAGTACTTC
CASSPGQSEQYF
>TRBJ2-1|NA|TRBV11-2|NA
TGTGCCAGCAGCTTAGTGGAGTTTGGCACTGACAATGAGCAGTTCTTC
CASSLVEFGTDNEQFF
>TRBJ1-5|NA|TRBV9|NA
TGTGCCAGCAGCCCCCCGGGAGTGGGGCAGCCCCAGCATTTT
CASSPPGVGQPQHF
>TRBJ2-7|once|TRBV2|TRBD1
TGTGCCAGCAGTGGCGGACAGGGGTTCTACGAGCAGTACTTC
CASSGGQGFYEQYF
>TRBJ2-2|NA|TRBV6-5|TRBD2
TGTGCCAGCAGAATAGCGGGGGTCGGGGAGCTGTTTTTT
CASRIAGVGELFF
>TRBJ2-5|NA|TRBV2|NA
TGTGCCAGCAGTGACGTGGGTGGAGGGAAAGAGACCCAGTACTTC
CASSDVGGGKETQYF
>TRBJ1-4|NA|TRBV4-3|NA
TGCGCCAGCAGCCAAGATGGCCAACCTGCGACTAATGAAAAACTGTTTTTT
CASSQDGQPATNEKLFF
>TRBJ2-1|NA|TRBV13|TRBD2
TGTGCCAGCAGCCCGGGACTAGCGGGGGGAAATGAGCAGTTCTTC
CASSPGLAGGNEQFF
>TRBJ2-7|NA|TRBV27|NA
TGTGCCAGCAGTCCTAGCTCCTACGAGCAGTACTTC
CASSPSSYEQYF
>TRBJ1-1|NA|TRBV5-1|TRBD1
TGCGCCAGCAGCGCCCGCTCCGGGACAGGGACTTTGACCTACCCCGGCACTGAAGCTTTCTTT
CASSARSGTGTLTYPGTEAFF
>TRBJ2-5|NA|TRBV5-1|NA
TGCGCCAGCAGCCTGGACGAGACCCAGTACTTC
CASSLDETQYF
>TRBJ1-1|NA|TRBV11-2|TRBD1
TGTGCCAGCAGCCTCGGACAGGGGAACACTGAAGCTTTCTTT
CASSLGQGNTEAFF
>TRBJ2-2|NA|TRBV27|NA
TGTGCCAGCAGTTTAATCCCCGGGGAGCTGTTTTTT
CASSLIPGELFF
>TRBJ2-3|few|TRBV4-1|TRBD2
TGCGCCAGCAGCCAAGATCCGACTAGCAAGACAGATACGCAGTATTTT
CASSQDPTSKTDTQYF
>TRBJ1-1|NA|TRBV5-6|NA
TGTGCCAGCAGCCTAGGACTGAACACTGAAGCTTTCTTT
CASSLGLNTEAFF
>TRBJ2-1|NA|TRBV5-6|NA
TGTGCCAGCAGCGCCGCACAGGCAGATGAGCAGTTCTTC
CASSAAQADEQFF
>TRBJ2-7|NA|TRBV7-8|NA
TGTGCCAGCAGCTTAGCGGGGCGGGAGCAGTACTTC
CASSLAGREQYF